Listed below are T cell receptor beta chains from one sample, sequenced in a study of Graves' ophthalmopathy and Graves' hyperthyroidism. A single record per CDR3 protein comes from TCRdb applying MiXCR to the multiplex PCR reads. The repertoire has hundreds of thousands of distinct CDR3 sequences, about 16% of them found once; the top ten carry 7%. Sequencing input: peripheral blood. The receptors were gathered from a woman under 30 with stable Graves' hyperthyroidism. Both conserved end residues are part of each CDR3. A D gene is named only where the DNA matches it firmly. Rows may omit the clone size; those that give it use once, few, many or a size class.

many TRBJ1-1 TRBD1 TRBV29-1 CSVDSTGGGEAFF TGCAGCGTTGACTCGACAGGGGGTGGTGAAGCTTTCTTT
many TRBJ1-5 TRBD1 TRBV6-4 CASTKIRDRGQHQPQHF TGTGCCAGCACCAAAATCAGGGACAGGGGCCAACATCAGCCCCAGCATTTT
many TRBJ2-7 TRBD2 TRBV2 CASSGMTSGDYEQYF TGTGCCAGCAGTGGTATGACTAGCGGGGACTACGAGCAGTACTTC
few TRBJ1-2 TRBD1 TRBV19 CASSAGGGEGYGYTF TGTGCCAGTAGTGCAGGGGGCGGCGAAGGCTATGGCTACACCTTC
. TRBJ2-5 . TRBV5-3 CASSLPGKETQYF TGTGCCAGCAGCTTACCCGGGAAAGAGACCCAGTACTTC
many TRBJ2-5 . TRBV4-1 CASSQGPEETQYF TGCGCCAGCAGCCAAGGACCTGAGGAGACCCAGTACTTC
few TRBJ2-4 . TRBV19 CASSQGAKNIQYF TGTGCCAGTAGCCAGGGGGCCAAAAACATTCAGTACTTC
many TRBJ1-5 . TRBV12-5 CASGPTLGGQSNQPQHF TGTGCTAGTGGTCCAACCCTCGGGGGGCAGAGCAATCAGCCCCAGCATTTT
many TRBJ1-2 . TRBV11-2 CASATRWAGNYGYTF TGTGCCAGCGCAACGAGGTGGGCGGGTAACTATGGCTACACCTTC
. TRBJ2-7 . TRBV9 CASSVGDRPYEQYF TGTGCCAGCAGCGTAGGAGACAGACCCTACGAGCAGTACTTC
many TRBJ2-5 TRBD1 TRBV12-3/TRBV12-4 CASSTGQGGETQYF TGTGCCAGCAGTACAGGACAGGGCGGCGAGACCCAGTACTTC
many TRBJ1-2 . TRBV6-5 CASSLFDSGRAYGYTF TGTGCCAGCAGTCTATTCGACTCGGGACGGGCCTATGGCTACACCTTC
many TRBJ1-1 . TRBV20-1 CSARWVGFPNTEAFF TGCAGTGCTAGGTGGGTGGGGTTCCCAAACACTGAAGCTTTCTTT
. TRBJ1-1 . TRBV2 CASKNDRRNTEAFF TGTGCCAGCAAAAACGATCGACGGAACACTGAAGCTTTCTTT
many TRBJ1-1 . TRBV2 CATLKNTEAFF TGTGCCACCCTGAAGAACACTGAAGCTTTCTTT
many TRBJ1-5 . TRBV12-3/TRBV12-4 CASSFLGGNQPQHF TGTGCCAGCAGTTTTTTAGGGGGCAATCAGCCCCAGCATTTT
many TRBJ2-7 . TRBV12-5 CASGLSTGVSGEQYF TGTGCTAGTGGTTTGTCTACGGGGGTGTCAGGCGAGCAGTACTTC
many TRBJ1-1 . TRBV27 CASSSTESNTEAFF TGTGCCAGCAGTTCTACAGAGTCGAACACTGAAGCTTTCTTT
few TRBJ2-2 . TRBV14 CASSQVKNTGELFF TGTGCCAGCAGCCAAGTAAAAAACACCGGGGAGCTGTTTTTT
many TRBJ1-5 . TRBV11-2 CASSLDVGNQPQHF TGTGCCAGCAGCTTAGATGTTGGAAATCAGCCCCAGCATTTT
many TRBJ2-4 . TRBV6-1 CASSETGWGDIQYF TGTGCCAGCAGCGAGACAGGGTGGGGGGACATTCAGTACTTC
many TRBJ2-5 . TRBV2 CASTVGETQYF TGTGCCAGCACGGTGGGGGAGACCCAGTACTTC
many TRBJ1-1 . TRBV6-1 CASSAPGANTEAFF TGTGCCAGCAGTGCCCCAGGGGCGAACACTGAAGCTTTCTTT
many TRBJ1-1 TRBD1 TRBV12-3/TRBV12-4 CASSAPPDRGRYTEAFF TGTGCCAGCAGTGCACCGCCGGACAGGGGCCGGTACACTGAAGCTTTCTTT
. TRBJ2-5 TRBD1 TRBV10-3 CAISELGTGDYQETQYF TGTGCCATCAGTGAGCTGGGGACAGGCGATTACCAAGAGACCCAGTACTTC
many TRBJ1-2 . TRBV29-1 CTTEQEAGVNYGYTF TGCACAACCGAACAGGAGGCAGGGGTAAACTATGGCTACACCTTC
many TRBJ2-5 . TRBV29-1 CSVGVVAGAKETQYF TGCAGCGTTGGAGTCGTGGCGGGGGCCAAAGAGACCCAGTACTTC
few TRBJ1-5 . TRBV19 CASSSLPIEPQHF TGTGCCAGTAGTTCACTCCCAATAGAGCCCCAGCATTTT
. TRBJ2-3 TRBD2 TRBV4-2 CASSRTSGASTDTQYF TGTGCCAGCAGCAGGACTAGCGGTGCTAGCACAGATACGCAGTATTTT
once TRBJ2-5 TRBD2 TRBV28 CASSYVAGQETQYF TGTGCCAGCAGTTACGTAGCGGGACAAGAGACCCAGTACTTC
many TRBJ1-6 . TRBV12-3/TRBV12-4 CASSNRRWDSPLHF TGTGCCAGCAGCAACCGACGGTGGGATTCACCCCTCCACTTT
. TRBJ2-2 TRBD1 TRBV11-1 CASSRLGTGSLFGELFF TGTGCCAGCAGCCGACTTGGGACAGGCTCACTTTTCGGGGAGCTGTTTTTT
many TRBJ2-5 . TRBV7-2 CASSLTRRGGLMVLGPQETQYF TGTGCCAGCAGCTTAACCCGCCGGGGTGGGCTCATGGTGTTGGGGCCCCAAGAGACCCAGTACTTC
many TRBJ2-2 TRBD1 TRBV24-1 CATGTGGFAGELFF TGTGCCACAGGGACAGGGGGCTTCGCCGGGGAGCTGTTTTTT
. TRBJ1-1 . TRBV12-3/TRBV12-4 CASSLMGWGVPNTEAFF TGTGCCAGCAGTTTAATGGGTTGGGGGGTGCCGAACACTGAAGCTTTCTTT
many TRBJ2-7 . TRBV6-1 CASSEIRGQYF TGTGCCAGCAGTGAAATAAGGGGGCAGTACTTC
. TRBJ2-4 TRBD2 TRBV5-1 CASSLGAGGPGNIQYF TGCGCCAGCAGCCTCGGGGCGGGGGGGCCTGGGAACATTCAGTACTTC